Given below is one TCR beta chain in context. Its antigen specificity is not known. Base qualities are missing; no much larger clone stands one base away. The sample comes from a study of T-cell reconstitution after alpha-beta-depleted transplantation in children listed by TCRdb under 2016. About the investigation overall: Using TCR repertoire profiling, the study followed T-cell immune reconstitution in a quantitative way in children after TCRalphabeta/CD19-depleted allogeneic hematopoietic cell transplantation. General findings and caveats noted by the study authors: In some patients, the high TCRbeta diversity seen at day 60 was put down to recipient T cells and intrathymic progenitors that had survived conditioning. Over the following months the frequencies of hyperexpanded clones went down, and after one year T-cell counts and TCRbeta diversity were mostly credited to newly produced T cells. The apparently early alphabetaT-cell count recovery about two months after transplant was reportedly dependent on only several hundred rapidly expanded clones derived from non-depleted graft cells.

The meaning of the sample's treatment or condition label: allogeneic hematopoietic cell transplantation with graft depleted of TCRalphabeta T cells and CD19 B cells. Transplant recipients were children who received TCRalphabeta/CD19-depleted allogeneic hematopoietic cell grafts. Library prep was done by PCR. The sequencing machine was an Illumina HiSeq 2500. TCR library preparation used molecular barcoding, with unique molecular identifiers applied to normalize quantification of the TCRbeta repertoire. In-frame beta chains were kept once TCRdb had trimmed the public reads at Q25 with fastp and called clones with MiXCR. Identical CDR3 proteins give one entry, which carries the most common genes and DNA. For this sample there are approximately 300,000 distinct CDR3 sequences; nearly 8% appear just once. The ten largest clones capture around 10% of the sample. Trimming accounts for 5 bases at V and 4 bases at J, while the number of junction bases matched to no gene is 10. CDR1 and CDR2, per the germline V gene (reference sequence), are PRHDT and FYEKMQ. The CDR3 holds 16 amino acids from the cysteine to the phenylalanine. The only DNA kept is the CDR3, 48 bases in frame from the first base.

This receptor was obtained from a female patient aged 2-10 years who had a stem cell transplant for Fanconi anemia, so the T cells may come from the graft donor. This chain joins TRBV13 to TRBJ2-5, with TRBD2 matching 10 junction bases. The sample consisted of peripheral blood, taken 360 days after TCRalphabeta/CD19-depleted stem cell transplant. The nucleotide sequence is TGTGCCAGCAGCCTCGTCAGCGGGGGGGCGGGAGAGACCCAGTACTTC. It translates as CASSLVSGGAGETQYF. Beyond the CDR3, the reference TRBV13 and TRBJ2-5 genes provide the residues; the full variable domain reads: AAGVIQSPRHLIKEKRETATLKCYPIPRHDTVYWYQQGPGQDPQFLISFYEKMQSDKGSIPDRFSAQQFSDYHSELNMSSLELGDSALYFCASSLVSGGAGETQYFGPGTRLLVL.